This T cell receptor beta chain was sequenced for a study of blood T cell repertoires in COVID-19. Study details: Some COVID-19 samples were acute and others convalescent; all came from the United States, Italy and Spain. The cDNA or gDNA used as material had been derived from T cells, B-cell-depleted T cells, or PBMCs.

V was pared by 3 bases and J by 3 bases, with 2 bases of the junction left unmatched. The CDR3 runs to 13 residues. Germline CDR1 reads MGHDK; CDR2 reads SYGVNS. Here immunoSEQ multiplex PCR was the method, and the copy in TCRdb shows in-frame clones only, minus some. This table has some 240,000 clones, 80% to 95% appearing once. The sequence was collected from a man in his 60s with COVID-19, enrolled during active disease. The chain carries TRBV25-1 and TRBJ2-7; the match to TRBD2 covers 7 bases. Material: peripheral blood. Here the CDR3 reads CASSDPGGYEQYF. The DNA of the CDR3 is TGTGCCAGCAGTGATCCGGGGGGCTACGAGCAGTACTTC.